This is a list of T cell receptor beta chains from one sample in a study of shared clonotypes between healthy human individuals. The assay was immunoSEQ multiplex PCR, and TCRdb's table has in-frame clones only and misses some. The table lists about 2.2 million clones, 80% to 95% of them singletons. The specimen was naive CD8+ T cells from PBMCs. The receptors stem from a man younger than 35 in good health. Some clones in this sample may be carry-over from other donors' samples. The CDR3 runs from the conserved cysteine through the conserved F or W. Each record gives: CDR3 length, V gene, D gene, J gene, clone size, CDR3 DNA, CDR3 protein. D genes are given only for firm matches. A clone size is listed for some rows: how often the clone was seen (once, few, many), or a class if it is expanded.

13	TRBV5-1	.	TRBJ2-7	few	TGCGCCAGCAGCTTGCCGGACAGCTACGAGCAGTACTTC	CASSLPDSYEQYF
13	TRBV30	.	TRBJ2-7	.	TGTGCCTGGAATAATGGGCTCCCCTACGAGCAGTACTTC	CAWNNGLPYEQYF
17	TRBV9	TRBD2	TRBJ2-3	.	TGTGCCAGCAGCGTAACGGTCGGGACTAGCGGCACAGATACGCAGTATTTT	CASSVTVGTSGTDTQYF
14	TRBV28	.	TRBJ2-2	.	TGTGCCAGCAGTTTAGGACTGAATCCCGGGGAGCTGTTTTTT	CASSLGLNPGELFF
14	TRBV9	TRBD2	TRBJ2-1	.	TGTGCCAGCGGCGGGAGGGGTTCCTACAATGAGCAGTTCTTC	CASGGRGSYNEQFF
15	TRBV6-6	.	TRBJ2-7	.	TGTGCCAGCAGTTACTCCCCAGGAGAAACCTACGAGCAGTACTTC	CASSYSPGETYEQYF
18	TRBV27	TRBD2	TRBJ2-3	.	TGTGCCAGCAGTTTAGCCCCAGTAGCGGGAGGTGGCACAGATACGCAGTATTTT	CASSLAPVAGGGTDTQYF
17	TRBV9	TRBD2	TRBJ2-1	.	TGTGCCAGCAGCGGAACTACTAGCGGGAGAGAACACAATGAGCAGTTCTTC	CASSGTTSGREHNEQFF
13	TRBV10-3	.	TRBJ2-7	.	TGTGCCATCAGTGTGGGGAAAGGCTACGAGCAGTACTTC	CAISVGKGYEQYF
14	TRBV5-1	TRBD1	TRBJ2-7	.	TGCGCCAGCAGCACAGGGGGTTTTTCCTACGAGCAGTACTTC	CASSTGGFSYEQYF
16	TRBV19	.	TRBJ1-5	once	TGTGCCAGTAGTATTAGGTTGGGCAGGTGGGATCAGCCCCAGCATTTT	CASSIRLGRWDQPQHF
14	TRBV6-5	.	TRBJ1-2	.	TGTGCCAGCAGAGGACCTCATCCTAACTATGGCTACACCTTC	CASRGPHPNYGYTF
15	TRBV28	TRBD1	TRBJ1-5	.	TGTGCCAGCAGTTACGACAGGGGGAGCAATCAGCCCCAGCATTTT	CASSYDRGSNQPQHF
11	TRBV30	.	TRBJ2-3	.	TGTGCCTACATGGGGGCAGATACGCAGTATTTT	CAYMGADTQYF
15	TRBV5-6	.	TRBJ2-7	.	TGTGCCAGCAGCTTGAAGGGTCAGGGCCCCTACGAGCAGTACTTC	CASSLKGQGPYEQYF
13	TRBV5-4	.	TRBJ1-1	.	TGTGCCAGCAGCTTGTTGGGAGACACTGAAGCTTTCTTT	CASSLLGDTEAFF
15	TRBV10-3	.	TRBJ2-3	.	TGTGCCATCAGTGATAAGGGGCTCCGCGGAGATACGCAGTATTTT	CAISDKGLRGDTQYF
17	TRBV28	.	TRBJ2-7	.	TGTGCCAGCAGTTTTTCAAGCGGAGTACCCGATTACTACGAGCAGTACTTC	CASSFSSGVPDYYEQYF
13	TRBV28	.	TRBJ1-2	.	TGTGCCAGCAGTTTAGGGGGGATCTATGGCTACACCTTC	CASSLGGIYGYTF
14	TRBV6-6	TRBD2	TRBJ2-3	.	TGTGCCAGCAGTGATCAGCGGGGCGGGGATACGCAGTATTTT	CASSDQRGGDTQYF
19	TRBV7-2	TRBD2	TRBJ2-7	once	TGTGCCAGCAGCTTCCCGGGACTAGCGGGGCCGAACCGAGAATACGAGCAGTACTTC	CASSFPGLAGPNREYEQYF
17	TRBV27	TRBD1	TRBJ2-7	.	TGTGCCAGCAGTTTACTTAGGATCGGGACAGGGTCCTACGAGCAGTACTTC	CASSLLRIGTGSYEQYF
11	TRBV10-2	.	TRBJ2-2	.	TGCGCCACCATAGCGGAGGGGGAGCTGTTTTTT	CATIAEGELFF
16	TRBV4-3	.	TRBJ2-1	.	TGCGCCAGCAGCCAAGATCGGGCGGGGACCTACAATGAGCAGTTCTTC	CASSQDRAGTYNEQFF
15	TRBV4-1	.	TRBJ1-5	.	TGCGCCAGCAGCCAAGCGGCAGGGTTGAATCAGCCCCAGCATTTT	CASSQAAGLNQPQHF
18	TRBV27	TRBD2	TRBJ2-3	.	TGTGCCAGCAGTTTAATAGTGGCGGGAGGGCCCAATTGGGATACGCAGTATTTT	CASSLIVAGGPNWDTQYF
16	TRBV5-1	TRBD1	TRBJ2-7	.	TGCGCCAGCAGTTCTGCAAGGGGGCAACGGTCCTACGAGCAGTACTTC	CASSSARGQRSYEQYF
16	TRBV15	.	TRBJ2-7	.	TGTGCCACCAGCAATCGTCCCGGGACACCGCCCTACGAGCAGTACTTC	CATSNRPGTPPYEQYF
13	TRBV6-5	.	TRBJ1-4	.	TGTGCCAGCAGCCCCAGTTTGTCTGGAAAACTGTTTTTT	CASSPSLSGKLFF
12	TRBV9	.	TRBJ2-3	.	TGTGCCAGCAGCGTAGCATCCGATACGCAGTATTTT	CASSVASDTQYF
15	TRBV27	.	TRBJ2-7	.	TGTGCCAGCAGTTTACTTCGGGACAACGCGGGAGAGCAGTACTTC	CASSLLRDNAGEQYF
14	TRBV11-1	.	TRBJ1-1	.	TGTGCCAGCAGCTTGGAGGTGGGTGGCACTGAAGCTTTCTTT	CASSLEVGGTEAFF
13	TRBV27	.	TRBJ2-1	.	TGTGCCAGCAGTTTAGGGGGAGGAAGTGAGCAGTTCTTC	CASSLGGGSEQFF
14	TRBV27	.	TRBJ2-7	.	TGTGCCAGCAGAGACATCTCCTCCTCCTACGAGCAGTACTTC	CASRDISSSYEQYF
16	TRBV5-6	TRBD1	TRBJ1-1	.	TGTGCCAGCAGCCCCGGGACAGGGGCGGTTAAGGCGGAAGCTTTCTTT	CASSPGTGAVKAEAFF
16	TRBV5-1	.	TRBJ2-5	.	TGCGCCAGCAGGCCCGGACAAGTCCACGCACAAGAGACCCAGTACTTC	CASRPGQVHAQETQYF
16	TRBV27	TRBD2	TRBJ2-2	.	TGTGCCAGCAGTCCCTCTAGCGGGAGCTTTACCGGGGAGCTGTTTTTT	CASSPSSGSFTGELFF
16	TRBV2	.	TRBJ1-5	.	TGTGCCAGCAGTCCAACGGGCCAGGGAAGCAATCAGCCCCAGCATTTT	CASSPTGQGSNQPQHF
13	TRBV29-1	.	TRBJ2-7	once	TGCAGCGCCTACCCGGACAGTTCCTACGAGCAGTACTTC	CSAYPDSSYEQYF
14	TRBV7-9	TRBD1	TRBJ2-1	once	TGTGCCAGCAGCGGACAGGGGGTGTACAATGAGCAGTTCTTC	CASSGQGVYNEQFF